This entry is about one T cell receptor beta chain. The CDR3 has 16 residues. Per germline, CDR1 KGHSH and CDR2 LQKENI. Trimming cost V 5 bases and J 4 bases; bases outside gene matches: 7. The sample comes from a study of blood T cell repertoires in COVID-19. Study-level background: There were acute and convalescent COVID-19 samples, and they came from the United States, Italy and Spain. PBMCs, B-cell-depleted T cells, or T cells were the source of the cDNA or gDNA that made up the material.

Cohorts were based on clinical histories the participants reported. In the authors' methods: How many nucleated cells were present was estimated from reference gene primer amplification. Repertoires were generated with immunoSEQ multiplex PCR, while TCRdb's copy carries only in-frame clones and drops some. That table gives V, J and clone size, and the DNA gave D and trimming. The top ten hold over 2% of the sample, which has roughly 200,000 clones, approximately 89% seen once. The TCR was taken from a woman between 35 and 50 years old with acute COVID-19. This chain joins TRBV18 and TRBJ2-1; 11 nucleotides align to TRBD1. The sequenced sample was PBMCs or T cells enriched from blood (not recorded which). CDR3 sequence: CASSSNRDRGYNEQFF. The CDR3, as DNA: TGTGCCAGCTCATCCAACCGGGACAGGGGGTACAATGAGCAGTTCTTC.